Presented here are 30 T cell receptor beta chains from one specimen sequenced in a study of blood T cell repertoires in COVID-19. Data came from immunoSEQ multiplex PCR; TCRdb stores just in-frame clones and leaves some out. The data contain 230,000 or so clones, more than 75% of them singletons. The specimen was PBMCs or T cells enriched from blood (not recorded which). These receptors originate from a woman aged 45-59 years who had been exposed to COVID-19.

The V gene is TRBV24-1, the J gene TRBJ2-2, with D maybe TRBD1 (5 bases). Germline lookup yields CDR1 KGHDR and CDR2 SFDVKD. The length of the CDR3 is 13 residues. Trimming cost V 7 bases and J 6 bases, with 11 bases left between them. CDR3 coding DNA: TGTGCCACCAGAACTACAGGCTCCGGGGAGCTGTTTTTT. This codes for CATRTTGSGELFF.

V and J are TRBV5-5 and TRBJ1-1; D perhaps matches TRBD1 (5 bases). V lost 4 bases and J lost 4, with 14 bases in between. Germline V gene lookup returns CDR1 SGHKS and CDR2 YYEKEE (reference sequence). The CDR3 runs 14 residues. The CDR3 reads CASSHQLGRTEAFF. CDR3 in DNA: TGTGCCAGCAGCCACCAATTGGGGCGCACTGAAGCTTTCTTT.

This chain connects TRBV19 to TRBJ2-3; D unclear. V lost 10 bases and J 2 bases, leaving 13 bases between the germline ends. The CDR3 sequence is 13 residues long. Germline loops: CDR1 LNHDA, CDR2 SQIVND (reference sequence). The CDR3 loop is CATTPRHTDTQYF. CDR3 bases: TGTGCCACCACGCCCCGACACACAGATACGCAGTATTTT.

This chain uses TRBV5-1 with TRBJ2-1; D perhaps matches TRBD2 (6 bases). The V end lost 5 bases, the J end lost 5 bases, and 20 bases lay between the germline ends. This CDR3 is 16 amino acids long. Per germline, CDR1 SGHRS and CDR2 YFSETQ. The CDR3 DNA follows: TGCGCCAGCAGTTATTATACCCAGGGAGGCAACAATGAGCAGTTCTTC. It specifies CASSYYTQGGNNEQFF. Combining the CDR3 with reference TRBV5-1 and TRBJ2-1 gives the whole variable domain KAGVTQTPRYLIKTRGQQVTLSCSPISGHRSVSWYQQTPGQGLQFLFEYFSETQRNKGNFPGRFSGRQFSNSRSEMNVSTLELGDSALYLCASSYYTQGGNNEQFFGPGTRLTVL.

The rearrangement uses TRBV2 and TRBJ1-2; D remains unclear. Trimming stripped 4 bases from V and 4 bases from J, with 7 bases between. Germline V CDR1 and CDR2: SNHLY, FYNNEI. There are 12 residues in the CDR3. The CDR3 loop is CASSGTFYGYTF. The DNA for the CDR3 is TGTGCCAGCAGTGGGACTTTCTATGGCTACACCTTC.

The chain couples TRBV7-9 to TRBJ2-1, with unresolved D. Germline V lookup: CDR1 SEHNR, CDR2 FQNEAQ (reference sequence). The CDR3 length is 16 residues. Trimming pared 5 bases from V and 2 bases from J, leaving 16 bases between. The CDR3 nucleotides read TGTGCCAGCAGCCAACTCCGAGGCCGTGCCTACAATGAGCAGTTCTTC. It is translated as CASSQLRGRAYNEQFF.

The rearrangement uses TRBV19 and TRBJ1-2; 9 bases are a match to TRBD1. V lost 6 bases and J lost 8; bases outside the gene matches: 13. The CDR3 consists of 15 residues. Germline V gene sequence: CDR1 LNHDA, CDR2 SQIVND (reference sequence). The CDR3 bases are TGTGCCAGTAGCCCTCCGGGACAGGGCAGCGTAGGCTACACCTTC. Protein: CASSPPGQGSVGYTF.

This chain uses TRBV6-5 with TRBJ1-1; a possible D gene is TRBD1 (5 bases). Trimming removed 6 bases at V and 1 base at J, with 12 bases between. The CDR3 is made up of 14 amino acids. Germline loops: CDR1 MNHEY, CDR2 SVGAGI. As DNA, the CDR3 is TGTGCCAGCAGAAGGACACTTGAGAACACTGAAGCTTTCTTT. It is translated as CASRRTLENTEAFF.

The chain carries TRBV6-5 and TRBJ2-2, with D possibly being TRBD1 (6 bases). Per the germline V gene, CDR1 is MNHEY and CDR2 is SVGAGI. Trimming removed 0 bases from V and 5 bases from J, with 10 bases in between. The CDR3 spans 15 residues. CDR3 amino acids: CASSYSGANTGELFF. CDR3 in DNA: TGTGCCAGCAGTTACTCGGGGGCAAATACCGGGGAGCTGTTTTTT.

The chain joins TRBV5-6 to TRBJ1-3; 9 positions agree with TRBD1. CDR1 is SGHDT, CDR2 YYEEEE, per germline. This CDR3 is 19 amino acids long. The V gene end was trimmed by 5 bases and the J gene end by 0 bases; junction bases not matched to a gene: 15. CDR3 amino acids: CASRPHNTGGRLSGNTIYF. The CDR3 bases are TGTGCCAGCAGACCACATAATACAGGGGGCCGGCTCTCTGGAAACACCATATATTTT.

The table lists this clone with a count of one. CDR3 amino acids: CASSVEEVADTQYF. The DNA of the CDR3 is TGTGCCAGCAGTGTTGAAGAGGTTGCAGATACGCAGTATTTT. This chain connects TRBV2 to TRBJ2-3; no firm D call. The CDR3 is 14 residues long. Germline loops: CDR1 SNHLY, CDR2 FYNNEI. V lost 4 bases to trimming and J lost 4 bases, with 12 bases between them.

The chain employs TRBV15 and TRBJ1-1; no firm D call. In germline, CDR1 is LNHNV, CDR2 YYDKDF (reference sequence). V lost 3 bases and J lost 5, with 10 bases in between. CDR3 length: 13 amino acids. The DNA of the CDR3 is TGTGCCACCAGCAGTACTCCGGGAACTGAAGCTTTCTTT. It encodes CATSSTPGTEAFF.

The chain is built from TRBV19 and TRBJ1-6; D is uncertain. Per germline, CDR1 LNHDA and CDR2 SQIVND (reference sequence). The CDR3 totals 13 residues. V was cut by 7 bases and J by 9 bases, with 13 bases left in between. CDR3 sequence (DNA): TGTGCCAGTAAGTCCGAGGGAGGTTCACCCCTCCACTTT. This codes for CASKSEGGSPLHF.

The rearrangement links TRBV7-2 to TRBJ2-7; 7 nucleotides align to TRBD1. This CDR3 spans 13 amino acids. The V and J ends lost 4 bases and 7 bases, in that order; junction bases with no gene match: 7. Looked up from germline, CDR1 is SGHTA and CDR2 is FQGNSA. The CDR3 region has the DNA TGTGCCAGCAGCTCATTTCCGGGACAGGAGCAGTACTTC. Amino acids: CASSSFPGQEQYF.

In its sample, this clone was seen once. The chain combines TRBV27 with TRBJ2-7; TRBD2 agrees at 8 bases. The CDR3 is made up of 13 amino acids. V was clipped by 7 bases and J by 1 base; unmatched bases: 3. From germline, CDR1 is MNHEY and CDR2 SMNVEV (reference sequence). CDR3 loop: CASKRGSSYEQYF. The CDR3 coding sequence is TGTGCCAGCAAGCGGGGGAGTTCCTACGAGCAGTACTTC.

V is TRBV20-1 and J is TRBJ2-5; maybe TRBD2 (6 bases). From germline, CDR1 is DFQATT and CDR2 SNEGSKA (reference sequence). The CDR3 consists of 14 residues. Trimming left V 3 bases short and J 10 bases short, with 21 bases between. DNA of the CDR3: TGCAGTGCTAGTTCAGAGACCGGGTGGGGAGGCCAGTACTTC. This codes for CSASSETGWGGQYF.

The chain carries TRBV11-2 and TRBJ2-1; D is unclear. The CDR3 is 12 amino acids. Germline CDR1 is SGHAT and CDR2 is FQNNGV. V was shortened by 5 bases and J by 8 bases, with 10 bases between the two germline ends. The CDR3: CASSPYEDEQFF. The CDR3 nucleotides read TGTGCCAGCAGCCCCTACGAGGATGAGCAGTTCTTC.

The chain recombines TRBV11-2 with TRBJ1-2; 7 positions agree with TRBD1. The germline gives CDR1 SGHAT, CDR2 FQNNGV. V lost 5 bases to trimming and J lost 4 bases; unmatched junction nucleotides: 13. This CDR3 is 16 amino acids long. The CDR3 DNA sequence: TGTGCCAGCAGCCTTAGTGGGGCAGGGGGTGGCTATGGCTACACCTTC. This encodes CASSLSGAGGGYGYTF.

The V call is TRBV9, the J call TRBJ1-3; 8 bases align to TRBD1. Trimming removed 2 bases from V and 4 bases from J; junction bases left unmatched: 5. This CDR3 has 15 amino acids. The germline CDR1 and CDR2 sequences are SGDLS and YYNGEE. CDR3 sequence: CASSVSRGLGNTIYF. CDR3 bases: TGTGCCAGCAGCGTTTCCAGGGGGCTCGGAAACACCATATATTTT.

The CDR3 reads CASSFGGPNTGELFF. DNA for the CDR3: TGTGCCAGCAGCTTCGGAGGGCCTAACACCGGGGAGCTGTTTTTT. The V call is TRBV11-3, the J call TRBJ2-2; weak D call: TRBD2 (6 bases). Germline V lookup: CDR1 SGHNT, CDR2 YENEEA. This CDR3 contains 15 residues. V lost 3 bases and J 2 bases, leaving 10 bases between the germline ends.

This clone was seen more than once but under ten times. The J gene is TRBJ1-5, the V gene TRBV19; tentatively, D is TRBD1 (5 bases). Germline CDR1 and CDR2: LNHDA and SQIVND (reference sequence). The CDR3 covers 13 residues. The V end lost 7 bases, the J end lost 6 bases, and 13 bases lay between the germline ends. DNA for the CDR3: TGTGCCAGTAAAGGGGAATGGGCTCAGCCCCAGCATTTT. It codes for CASKGEWAQPQHF.

This clone was observed a few times. The chain couples TRBV7-9 to TRBJ2-3; 14 positions agree with TRBD2. V lost 5 bases, J lost 0 bases, and 1 base stayed unmatched. Germline V gene data show CDR1 as SEHNR and CDR2 as FQNEAQ (reference sequence). The CDR3 spans 16 residues. The CDR3 DNA reads as TGTGCCAGCAGCCGGACTAGCGGGGGGAGCACAGATACGCAGTATTTT. Its protein is CASSRTSGGSTDTQYF.

The chain links TRBV11-2 to TRBJ1-5, with D possibly TRBD1 on 6 matching bases. V lost 4 bases to trimming and J lost 8 bases, with 9 bases between them. The length of the CDR3 is 12 residues. CDR1 is SGHAT, CDR2 FQNNGV, per germline. In nucleotides, the CDR3 is TGTGCCAGCAGCTCGGCAGGGGAGCCCCAGCATTTT. Its protein is CASSSAGEPQHF.

About this clone: Other nucleotide sequences in the sample specify the same CDR3. The V and J genes are TRBV13 and TRBJ2-3, with TRBD2 matching over 7 bases. Unmatched junction bases numbered 3, after V lost 5 bases and J lost 4 bases. Germline V CDR1 and CDR2: PRHDT, FYEKMQ (reference sequence). The CDR3 has 13 residues. The CDR3 sequence is CASSLGGADTQYF. The CDR3 DNA reads as TGTGCCAGCAGCCTGGGGGGGGCAGATACGCAGTATTTT.

This chain uses TRBV6-1 with TRBJ2-4, with D hard to call. CDR1 and CDR2 from the germline V gene are MNHNS and SASEGT. The CDR3 is 11 amino acids. Trimming pared 3 bases from V and 6 bases from J, leaving 3 bases between. The CDR3 region has the DNA TGTGCCAGCAGTGACAGAAACATTCAGTACTTC. Translation: CASSDRNIQYF.

This chain joins TRBV2 and TRBJ1-1; 10 bases map to TRBD1. The CDR3 is made up of 15 amino acids. V shed 6 bases, J shed 4 bases, and the junction held 8 bases outside the gene matches. The germline gives CDR1 SNHLY, CDR2 FYNNEI. CDR3 in DNA: TGTGCCAGCAGCCGGGACAGGGGACTTGGCACTGAAGCTTTCTTT. It specifies CASSRDRGLGTEAFF.

The rearrangement uses TRBV28 and TRBJ1-2; weak D call: TRBD1 (5 bases). Germline CDR1 is MDHEN and CDR2 is SYDVKM. There are 14 residues in the CDR3. Trimming shortened V by 5 bases and J by 4 bases, and 14 bases separated the two germline ends. CDR3 DNA sequence: TGTGCCAGCAGTCCGCCAGGGTCGGGCTATGGCTACACCTTC. Its translation is CASSPPGSGYGYTF.

The chain links TRBV19 to TRBJ2-1; TRBD2 matches 10 bases. Losses at the gene ends were 7 bases for V and 12 bases for J; bases not matched to a gene: 15. The CDR3 runs 15 residues. The V gene's germline CDR1 is LNHDA and CDR2 SQIVND (reference sequence). This CDR3 reads CASIDRGSGGSRQFF. In DNA form, the CDR3 reads TGTGCCAGTATCGATAGGGGTAGCGGGGGGTCCCGGCAGTTCTTC.

The genes are TRBV5-6 and TRBJ1-1; D is unresolved. CDR1 is SGHDT, CDR2 YYEEEE, per germline. The CDR3 is made up of 14 amino acids. V dropped 2 bases and J dropped 1 base, with 9 bases sitting between them. CDR3 protein: CASSLRRGNTEAFF. The CDR3 DNA reads as TGTGCCAGCAGCTTACGACGGGGGAACACTGAAGCTTTCTTT.

J is TRBJ1-4 and V is TRBV5-1; TRBD1 agrees at 7 bases. The CDR3 loop spans 15 amino acids. J gave up 3 bases and V 4 bases, and 6 bases lay outside the gene matches. Germline V lookup: CDR1 SGHRS, CDR2 YFSETQ. The CDR3 sequence: CASSPEGAANEKLFF. In nucleotides, the CDR3 is TGCGCCAGCAGCCCCGAGGGGGCGGCTAATGAAAAACTGTTTTTT.